This paragraph reports one T cell receptor (beta chain). This CDR3 region has 16 residues. The germline gives CDR1 SGHDT, CDR2 YYEEEE. The ends lost 1 base at V and 9 bases at J; junction bases unmatched: 9. This record comes from a study of OX40 agonist ivuxolimab in advanced cancers. Study-level background: Patients were dosed with the agonistic anti-OX40 (CD134) antibody ivuxolimab. Intravenous ivuxolimab was administered to patients every 2 weeks at 0.01 to 10 mg/kg. The study enrolled dose-escalation patients with hepatocellular carcinoma, melanoma, renal cell or head and neck cancer.

Sequencing was performed with immunoSEQ multiplex PCR; in TCRdb, only in-frame clones are kept and a portion is missing. This sample has roughly 80,000 clones, with over 65% found just once. The chain has TRBV5-6 and TRBJ1-5; 11 positions agree with TRBD1. Material: CD4+ or CD8+ T cells sorted from blood, obtained in a trial of the OX40 agonist ivuxolimab. The clonotype was recovered from an adult with an advanced solid tumor such as melanoma, head and neck, liver or kidney cancer. The CDR3 here is CASSLRGQGVPRPQHF. The CDR3 nucleotides are TGTGCCAGCAGCTTGAGGGGACAGGGGGTCCCACGGCCCCAGCATTTT. Variable domain in full (rest from reference TRBV5-6 and TRBJ1-5): DAGVTQSPTHLIKTRGQQVTLRCSPKSGHDTVSWYQQALGQGPQFIFQYYEEEERQRGNFPDRFSGHQFPNYSSELNVNALLLGDSALYLCASSLRGQGVPRPQHFGDGTRLSIL.